Listed below are T cell receptor beta chains from one sample, sequenced in a study of T cell repertoires in cytomegalovirus infection. TCRdb reprocessed the reads with MiXCR, giving one entry per CDR3 protein. The table includes 200,000 to 300,000 distinct CDR3 sequences, 12% to 15% detected once. The sequenced sample consisted of PBMCs. The receptor source for this set is a human donor in good health (CMV status not recorded). Some clones in this sample may be carry-over from other donors' samples. Each CDR3 is given with its conserved first and last residue. The D gene is left open where the match is weak. Only part of the rows carry a size: once, few, many, or a class if the clone is expanded.

CDR3aa: CASKLWAGGRVSNQPQHF; CDR3nt: TGTGCCAGCAAGCTGTGGGCAGGGGGCCGCGTTAGCAATCAGCCCCAGCATTTT; j_gene: TRBJ1-5; d_gene: TRBD1; abundance: few; v_gene: TRBV28
CDR3aa: CSVDEETQYF; CDR3nt: TGCAGCGTTGATGAGGAGACGCAGTATTTT; j_gene: TRBJ2-3; d_gene: -; abundance: -; v_gene: TRBV29-1
CDR3aa: CSARHGRGAFTDTQYF; CDR3nt: TGCAGTGCTAGACACGGCCGGGGGGCCTTCACAGATACGCAGTATTTT; j_gene: TRBJ2-3; d_gene: -; abundance: many; v_gene: TRBV20-1
CDR3aa: CASSSGQRTYGYTF; CDR3nt: TGTGCCAGCAGTTCTGGACAGAGGACCTATGGCTACACCTTC; j_gene: TRBJ1-2; d_gene: -; abundance: few; v_gene: TRBV6-5
CDR3aa: CASSTRQSYEQYF; CDR3nt: TGTGCCAGTAGTACCAGACAATCCTACGAGCAGTACTTC; j_gene: TRBJ2-7; d_gene: -; abundance: few; v_gene: TRBV19
CDR3aa: CASSRRGEGYEQYF; CDR3nt: TGTGCCAGCAGCCGACGGGGGGAGGGCTACGAGCAGTACTTC; j_gene: TRBJ2-7; d_gene: TRBD2; abundance: many; v_gene: TRBV27
CDR3aa: CASSLPPLGNEQFF; CDR3nt: TGTGCCAGCAGCTTACCTCCCCTGGGGAATGAGCAGTTCTTC; j_gene: TRBJ2-1; d_gene: -; abundance: many; v_gene: TRBV7-2
CDR3aa: CASSPLTGSPRLVTYNEQFF; CDR3nt: TGTGCCAGCAGCCCACTGACAGGGTCTCCCAGACTAGTCACCTACAATGAGCAGTTCTTC; j_gene: TRBJ2-1; d_gene: -; abundance: many; v_gene: TRBV7-2
CDR3aa: CASSKAGVENIQYF; CDR3nt: TGTGCCAGCAGCAAAGCGGGAGTCGAAAACATTCAGTACTTC; j_gene: TRBJ2-4; d_gene: TRBD2; abundance: few; v_gene: TRBV5-6
CDR3aa: CASSFPQGAKNIQYF; CDR3nt: TGTGCCAGCAGTTTCCCGCAGGGGGCCAAAAACATTCAGTACTTC; j_gene: TRBJ2-4; d_gene: -; abundance: many; v_gene: TRBV12-3/TRBV12-4
CDR3aa: CASSQADQTNYGYTF; CDR3nt: TGCGCCAGCAGCCAAGCTGATCAGACTAACTATGGCTACACCTTC; j_gene: TRBJ1-2; d_gene: -; abundance: -; v_gene: TRBV4-3
CDR3aa: CASRSPGQALREQYF; CDR3nt: TGTGCCAGCAGGTCTCCGGGACAGGCTTTGCGCGAGCAGTACTTC; j_gene: TRBJ2-7; d_gene: TRBD1; abundance: few; v_gene: TRBV28
CDR3aa: CASSLGGGPSGANVLTF; CDR3nt: TGTGCCAGCAGCTTGGGGGGGGGCCCCTCTGGGGCCAACGTCCTGACTTTC; j_gene: TRBJ2-6; d_gene: -; abundance: few; v_gene: TRBV5-4
CDR3aa: CASSPTSGGPNEQFF; CDR3nt: TGTGCCAGCAGCCCTACTAGCGGGGGGCCCAATGAGCAGTTCTTC; j_gene: TRBJ2-1; d_gene: TRBD2; abundance: -; v_gene: TRBV2
CDR3aa: CAISDRGERNTEAFF; CDR3nt: TGTGCCATCAGCGACAGGGGAGAAAGGAACACTGAAGCTTTCTTT; j_gene: TRBJ1-1; d_gene: TRBD1; abundance: -; v_gene: TRBV10-3
CDR3aa: CASRLGDRGPYEQYF; CDR3nt: TGTGCCAGCAGATTAGGGGACAGGGGGCCCTACGAGCAGTACTTC; j_gene: TRBJ2-7; d_gene: TRBD1; abundance: -; v_gene: TRBV28
CDR3aa: CASSLVPLGTGSYEQYF; CDR3nt: TGTGCCAGCAGCTTAGTACCCCTGGGGACAGGGTCCTACGAGCAGTACTTC; j_gene: TRBJ2-7; d_gene: TRBD1; abundance: many; v_gene: TRBV7-2
CDR3aa: CASSPRRGEAFF; CDR3nt: TGTGCCAGCTCACCTAGGCGGGGTGAAGCTTTCTTT; j_gene: TRBJ1-1; d_gene: -; abundance: -; v_gene: TRBV18
CDR3aa: CASSRWEETQYF; CDR3nt: TGTGCCAGCAGCCGGTGGGAGGAGACCCAGTACTTC; j_gene: TRBJ2-5; d_gene: -; abundance: many; v_gene: TRBV12-3/TRBV12-4
CDR3aa: CASSPQPTVHGELFF; CDR3nt: TGTGCCAGCAGCCCACAACCGACAGTACACGGGGAGCTGTTTTTT; j_gene: TRBJ2-2; d_gene: -; abundance: many; v_gene: TRBV7-2
CDR3aa: CASSLYSGANVLTF; CDR3nt: TGTGCCAGCAGCTTATACTCTGGGGCCAACGTCCTGACTTTC; j_gene: TRBJ2-6; d_gene: -; abundance: many; v_gene: TRBV7-7
CDR3aa: CASSFLGPSDTQYF; CDR3nt: TGTGCCAGCAGTTTTTTAGGACCCTCAGATACGCAGTATTTT; j_gene: TRBJ2-3; d_gene: -; abundance: many; v_gene: TRBV7-2
CDR3aa: CASRSIHHILGGVAGYTF; CDR3nt: TGTGCCAGCAGGTCCATTCATCATATCCTCGGGGGCGTCGCTGGCTACACCTTC; j_gene: TRBJ1-2; d_gene: -; abundance: -; v_gene: TRBV28
CDR3aa: CASSPRTSSYEQYF; CDR3nt: TGTGCCAGCAGTCCTCGAACTAGCTCCTACGAGCAGTACTTC; j_gene: TRBJ2-7; d_gene: -; abundance: many; v_gene: TRBV7-2
CDR3aa: CASSPSGRENSPLHF; CDR3nt: TGTGCCAGCAGTCCCTCAGGGAGAGAGAATTCACCCCTCCACTTT; j_gene: TRBJ1-6; d_gene: -; abundance: many; v_gene: TRBV28
CDR3aa: CASSNQGSSYNEQFF; CDR3nt: TGTGCCAGCAGCAACCAGGGCTCCTCCTACAATGAGCAGTTCTTC; j_gene: TRBJ2-1; d_gene: -; abundance: few; v_gene: TRBV5-6
CDR3aa: CATSDPQFLGELFF; CDR3nt: TGTGCCACCAGTGATCCCCAATTTTTAGGGGAGCTGTTTTTT; j_gene: TRBJ2-2; d_gene: -; abundance: few; v_gene: TRBV24-1
CDR3aa: CSVEIAPYGYTF; CDR3nt: TGCAGCGTAGAGATAGCTCCCTATGGCTACACCTTC; j_gene: TRBJ1-2; d_gene: -; abundance: -; v_gene: TRBV29-1
CDR3aa: CASSDRTSGRAFQETQYF; CDR3nt: TGTGCCAGCAGTGATCGGACTAGCGGGAGGGCCTTCCAAGAGACCCAGTACTTC; j_gene: TRBJ2-5; d_gene: TRBD2; abundance: many; v_gene: TRBV25-1
CDR3aa: CASSTDWAASEQFF; CDR3nt: TGTGCCAGCAGTACCGACTGGGCCGCCAGTGAGCAGTTCTTC; j_gene: TRBJ2-1; d_gene: -; abundance: many; v_gene: TRBV6-6
CDR3aa: CASSFRQSSYEQYF; CDR3nt: TGTGCCAGCAGCTTTCGACAGTCCTCCTACGAGCAGTACTTC; j_gene: TRBJ2-7; d_gene: -; abundance: -; v_gene: TRBV11-1
CDR3aa: CSVEGFTDGAKEKLFF; CDR3nt: TGCAGCGTTGAAGGTTTTACGGACGGCGCAAAGGAAAAACTGTTTTTT; j_gene: TRBJ1-4; d_gene: -; abundance: few; v_gene: TRBV29-1
CDR3aa: CASSQGQGRGEAFF; CDR3nt: TGTGCCAGCAGCCAGGGACAGGGACGAGGTGAAGCTTTCTTT; j_gene: TRBJ1-1; d_gene: TRBD1; abundance: -; v_gene: TRBV14
CDR3aa: CASSTRQGALDTQYF; CDR3nt: TGTGCCAGCAGCACCCGACAGGGGGCCTTAGATACGCAGTATTTT; j_gene: TRBJ2-3; d_gene: TRBD1; abundance: few; v_gene: TRBV7-2
CDR3aa: CASSDGTTEAFF; CDR3nt: TGTGCCAGTAGCGACGGGACCACTGAAGCTTTCTTT; j_gene: TRBJ1-1; d_gene: -; abundance: -; v_gene: TRBV19
CDR3aa: CASSELAGGYQETQYF; CDR3nt: TGTGCCAGCAGTGAATTAGCGGGGGGCTACCAAGAGACCCAGTACTTC; j_gene: TRBJ2-5; d_gene: TRBD2; abundance: -; v_gene: TRBV2
CDR3aa: CASSPGADYGYTF; CDR3nt: TGCGCCAGCAGCCCGGGGGCTGACTATGGCTACACCTTC; j_gene: TRBJ1-2; d_gene: -; abundance: -; v_gene: TRBV5-1
CDR3aa: CSARDPTSNQPQHF; CDR3nt: TGCAGTGCTAGAGATCCGACGAGCAATCAGCCCCAGCATTTT; j_gene: TRBJ1-5; d_gene: -; abundance: few; v_gene: TRBV20-1
CDR3aa: CASSFGQRNEKLFF; CDR3nt: TGTGCCAGCAGTTTCGGACAGCGAAATGAAAAACTGTTTTTT; j_gene: TRBJ1-4; d_gene: -; abundance: few; v_gene: TRBV2
CDR3aa: CASSFSGRGTDTQYF; CDR3nt: TGTGCCAGCAGCTTTAGCGGGAGAGGAACAGATACGCAGTATTTT; j_gene: TRBJ2-3; d_gene: TRBD2; abundance: few; v_gene: TRBV5-5
CDR3aa: CASSFQAGGVETQYF; CDR3nt: TGTGCCAGCAGCTTCCAGGCGGGAGGGGTGGAGACCCAGTACTTC; j_gene: TRBJ2-5; d_gene: TRBD2; abundance: many; v_gene: TRBV7-2
CDR3aa: CASSLGPLRNEQYF; CDR3nt: TGTGCCAGCAGCTTAGGCCCTTTAAGGAACGAGCAGTACTTC; j_gene: TRBJ2-7; d_gene: -; abundance: -; v_gene: TRBV7-6
CDR3aa: CSVGGGAANEQFF; CDR3nt: TGCAGCGTTGGCGGGGGGGCGGCGAATGAGCAGTTCTTC; j_gene: TRBJ2-1; d_gene: TRBD2; abundance: few; v_gene: TRBV29-1
CDR3aa: CASSLGSNEQFF; CDR3nt: TGTGCCAGCAGCTTGGGGTCCAATGAGCAGTTCTTC; j_gene: TRBJ2-1; d_gene: -; abundance: many; v_gene: TRBV5-5
CDR3aa: CASSLGSRGTYMRDEQFF; CDR3nt: TGTGCCAGCAGCTTAGGATCTCGGGGGACCTATATGCGGGATGAGCAGTTCTTC; j_gene: TRBJ2-1; d_gene: -; abundance: many; v_gene: TRBV7-6
CDR3aa: CASSGKQGLNTEAFF; CDR3nt: TGTGCCAGCAGCGGCAAACAGGGGCTGAACACTGAAGCTTTCTTT; j_gene: TRBJ1-1; d_gene: TRBD1; abundance: many; v_gene: TRBV12-3/TRBV12-4
CDR3aa: CASSLRASGITHNEQFF; CDR3nt: TGTGCCAGCAGCTTACGGGCTAGCGGTATAACCCACAATGAGCAGTTCTTC; j_gene: TRBJ2-1; d_gene: TRBD2; abundance: -; v_gene: TRBV7-2
CDR3aa: CASNLVRTDTQYF; CDR3nt: TGTGCCAGCAACTTGGTGAGGACAGATACGCAGTATTTT; j_gene: TRBJ2-3; d_gene: -; abundance: many; v_gene: TRBV7-2
CDR3aa: CASSSVSYEQYF; CDR3nt: TGTGCCAGCAGCTCCGTTTCCTACGAGCAGTACTTC; j_gene: TRBJ2-7; d_gene: -; abundance: many; v_gene: TRBV11-2
CDR3aa: CASSQDRAPSNTGELFF; CDR3nt: TGTGCCAGCAGCCAAGACAGGGCCCCATCGAACACCGGGGAGCTGTTTTTT; j_gene: TRBJ2-2; d_gene: TRBD1; abundance: once; v_gene: TRBV11-2
CDR3aa: CASSLGGGFISLHF; CDR3nt: TGTGCCAGCAGCTTAGGGGGAGGGTTTATTTCCCTCCACTTT; j_gene: TRBJ1-6; d_gene: -; abundance: many; v_gene: TRBV7-8
CDR3aa: CASSLSASNQPQHF; CDR3nt: TGTGCCAGCAGCTTGAGTGCTAGCAATCAGCCCCAGCATTTT; j_gene: TRBJ1-5; d_gene: -; abundance: -; v_gene: TRBV7-6